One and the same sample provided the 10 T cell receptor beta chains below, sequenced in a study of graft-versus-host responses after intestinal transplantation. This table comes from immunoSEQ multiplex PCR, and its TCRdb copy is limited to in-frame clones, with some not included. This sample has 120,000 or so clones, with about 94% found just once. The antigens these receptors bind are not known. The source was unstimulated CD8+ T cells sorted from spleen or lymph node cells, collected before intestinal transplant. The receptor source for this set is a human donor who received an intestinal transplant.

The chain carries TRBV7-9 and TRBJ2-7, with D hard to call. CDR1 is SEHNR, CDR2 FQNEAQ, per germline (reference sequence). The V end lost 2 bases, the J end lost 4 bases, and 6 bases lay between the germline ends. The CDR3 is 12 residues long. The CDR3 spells CASSLYLYEQYF. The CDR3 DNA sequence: TGTGCCAGCAGCTTATATCTGTACGAGCAGTACTTC. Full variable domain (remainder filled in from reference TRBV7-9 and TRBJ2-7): DTGVSQNPRHKITKRGQNVTFRCDPISEHNRLYWYRQTLGQGPEFLTYFQNEAQLEKSRLLSDRFSAERPKGSFSTLEIQRTEQGDSAMYLCASSLYLYEQYFGPGTRLTVT.

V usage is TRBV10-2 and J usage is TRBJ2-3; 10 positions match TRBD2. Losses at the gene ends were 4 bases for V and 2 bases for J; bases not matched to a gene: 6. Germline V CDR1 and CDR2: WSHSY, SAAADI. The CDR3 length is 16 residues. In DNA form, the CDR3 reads TGCGCCAGCAGTGTCCCCGGGACTAGCGCCACAGATACGCAGTATTTT. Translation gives CASSVPGTSATDTQYF.

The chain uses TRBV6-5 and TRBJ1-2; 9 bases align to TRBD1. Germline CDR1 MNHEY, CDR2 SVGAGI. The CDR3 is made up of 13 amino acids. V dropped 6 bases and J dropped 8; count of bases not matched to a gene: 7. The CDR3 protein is CASSMDRGLGYTF. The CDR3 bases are TGTGCCAGCAGCATGGACAGGGGCCTCGGCTACACCTTC.

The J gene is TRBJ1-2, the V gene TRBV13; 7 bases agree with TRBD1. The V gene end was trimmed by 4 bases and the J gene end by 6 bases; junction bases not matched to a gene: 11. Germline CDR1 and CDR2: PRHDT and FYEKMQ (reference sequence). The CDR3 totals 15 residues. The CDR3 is CASSSQDRTEDGYTF. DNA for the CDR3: TGTGCCAGCAGCTCCCAGGACAGGACGGAGGATGGCTACACCTTC.

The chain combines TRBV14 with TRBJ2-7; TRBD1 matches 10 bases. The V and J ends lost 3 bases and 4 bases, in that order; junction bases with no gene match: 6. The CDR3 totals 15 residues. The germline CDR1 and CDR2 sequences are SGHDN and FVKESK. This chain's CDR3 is CASSHWTGQGYEQYF. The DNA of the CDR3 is TGTGCCAGCAGCCACTGGACGGGACAGGGGTACGAGCAGTACTTC. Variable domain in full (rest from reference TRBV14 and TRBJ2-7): EAGVTQFPSHSVIEKGQTVTLRCDPISGHDNLYWYRRVMGKEIKFLLHFVKESKQDESGMPNNRFLAERTGGTYSTLKVQPAELEDSGVYFCASSHWTGQGYEQYFGPGTRLTVT.

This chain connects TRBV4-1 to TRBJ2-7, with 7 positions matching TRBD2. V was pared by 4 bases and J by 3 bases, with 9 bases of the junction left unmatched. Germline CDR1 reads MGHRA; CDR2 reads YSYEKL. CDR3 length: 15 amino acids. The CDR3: CASSPVAGEVYEQYF. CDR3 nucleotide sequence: TGCGCCAGCAGCCCCGTTGCGGGAGAGGTCTACGAGCAGTACTTC.

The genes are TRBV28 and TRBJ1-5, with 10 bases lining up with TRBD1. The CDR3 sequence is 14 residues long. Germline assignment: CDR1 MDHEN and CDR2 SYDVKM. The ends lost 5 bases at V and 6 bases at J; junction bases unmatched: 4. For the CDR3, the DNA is TGTGCCAGCAGTCTGACAGGGGGCTCTCAGCCCCAGCATTTT. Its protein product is CASSLTGGSQPQHF. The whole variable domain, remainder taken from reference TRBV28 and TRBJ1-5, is DVKVTQSSRYLVKRTGEKVFLECVQDMDHENMFWYRQDPGLGLRLIYFSYDVKMKEKGDIPEGYSVSREKKERFSLILESASTNQTSMYLCASSLTGGSQPQHFGDGTRLSIL.

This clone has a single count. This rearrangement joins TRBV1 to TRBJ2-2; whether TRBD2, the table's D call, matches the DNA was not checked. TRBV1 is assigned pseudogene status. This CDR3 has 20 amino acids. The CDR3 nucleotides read TGCACCAGCAGCCAAGTACTCGACCCAGGACTAGCGGTGAACACCGGGGAGCTGTTTTTT. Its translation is CTSSQVLDPGLAVNTGELFF.

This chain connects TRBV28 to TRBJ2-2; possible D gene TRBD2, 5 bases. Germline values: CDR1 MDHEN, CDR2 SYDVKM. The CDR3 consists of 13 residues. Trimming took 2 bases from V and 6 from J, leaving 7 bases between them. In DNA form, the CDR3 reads TGTGCCAGCAGTTTAGGGGAGCCCGGGGAGCTGTTTTTT. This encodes CASSLGEPGELFF. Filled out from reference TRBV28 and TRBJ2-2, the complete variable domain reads DVKVTQSSRYLVKRTGEKVFLECVQDMDHENMFWYRQDPGLGLRLIYFSYDVKMKEKGDIPEGYSVSREKKERFSLILESASTNQTSMYLCASSLGEPGELFFGEGSRLTVL.

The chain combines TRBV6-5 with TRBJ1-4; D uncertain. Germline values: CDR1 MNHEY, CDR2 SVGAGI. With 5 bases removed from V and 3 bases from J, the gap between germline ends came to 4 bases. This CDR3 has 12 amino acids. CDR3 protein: CASSGPNEKLFF. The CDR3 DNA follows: TGTGCCAGCAGTGGCCCTAATGAAAAACTGTTTTTT.